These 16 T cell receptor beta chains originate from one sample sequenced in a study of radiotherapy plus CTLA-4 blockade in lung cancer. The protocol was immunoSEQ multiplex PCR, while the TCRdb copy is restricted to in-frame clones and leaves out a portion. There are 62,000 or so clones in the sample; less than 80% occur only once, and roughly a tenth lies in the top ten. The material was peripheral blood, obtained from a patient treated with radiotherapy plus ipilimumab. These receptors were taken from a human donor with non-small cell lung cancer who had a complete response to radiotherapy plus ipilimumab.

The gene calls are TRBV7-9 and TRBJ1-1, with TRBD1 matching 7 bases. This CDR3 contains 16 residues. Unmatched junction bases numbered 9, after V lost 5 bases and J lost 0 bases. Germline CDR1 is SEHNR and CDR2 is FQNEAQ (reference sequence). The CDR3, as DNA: TGTGCCAGCAGCACGGGACAGCTCTTAATGAACACTGAAGCTTTCTTT. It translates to CASSTGQLLMNTEAFF.

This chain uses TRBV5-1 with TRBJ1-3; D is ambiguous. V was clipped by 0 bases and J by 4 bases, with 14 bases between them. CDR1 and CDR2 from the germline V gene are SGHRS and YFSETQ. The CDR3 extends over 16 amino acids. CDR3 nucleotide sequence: TGCGCCAGCAGCTTGGATGACACTCCTGGGGGAAACACCATATATTTT. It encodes CASSLDDTPGGNTIYF.

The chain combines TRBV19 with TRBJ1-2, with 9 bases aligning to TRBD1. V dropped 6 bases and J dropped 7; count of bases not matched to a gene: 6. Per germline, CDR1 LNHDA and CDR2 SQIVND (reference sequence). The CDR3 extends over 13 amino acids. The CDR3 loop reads CASSRQGDSGYTF. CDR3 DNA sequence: TGTGCCAGTAGCAGACAGGGGGATAGTGGCTACACCTTC.

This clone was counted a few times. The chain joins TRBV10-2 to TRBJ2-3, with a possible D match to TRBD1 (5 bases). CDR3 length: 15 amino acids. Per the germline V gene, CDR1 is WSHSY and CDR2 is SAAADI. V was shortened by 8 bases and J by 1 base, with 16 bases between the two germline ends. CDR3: CASAQDEAGTDTQYF. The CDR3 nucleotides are TGCGCCAGCGCACAGGACGAAGCTGGCACAGATACGCAGTATTTT.

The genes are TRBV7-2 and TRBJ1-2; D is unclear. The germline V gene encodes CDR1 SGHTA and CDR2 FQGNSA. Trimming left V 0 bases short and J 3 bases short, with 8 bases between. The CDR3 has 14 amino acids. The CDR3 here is CASSLAGSHYGYTF. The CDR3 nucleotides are TGTGCCAGCAGCTTAGCGGGGAGTCACTATGGCTACACCTTC.

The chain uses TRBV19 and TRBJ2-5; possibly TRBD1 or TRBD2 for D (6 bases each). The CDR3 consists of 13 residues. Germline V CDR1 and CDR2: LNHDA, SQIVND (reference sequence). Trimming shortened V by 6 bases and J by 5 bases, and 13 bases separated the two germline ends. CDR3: CASSVRGQETQYF. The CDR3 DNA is TGTGCCAGTAGCGTCCGGGGGCAGGAGACCCAGTACTTC.

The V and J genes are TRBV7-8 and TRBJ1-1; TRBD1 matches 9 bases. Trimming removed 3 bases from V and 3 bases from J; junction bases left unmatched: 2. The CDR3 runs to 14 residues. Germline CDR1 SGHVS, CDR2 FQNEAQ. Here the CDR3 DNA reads TGTGCCAGCAGCTTCGGACAGGGGTACACTGAAGCTTTCTTT. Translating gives CASSFGQGYTEAFF.

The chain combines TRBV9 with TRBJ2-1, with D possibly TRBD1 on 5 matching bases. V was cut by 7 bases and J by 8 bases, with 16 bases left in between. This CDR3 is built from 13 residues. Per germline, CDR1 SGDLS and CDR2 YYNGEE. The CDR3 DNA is TGTGCCAGCTCATGGCGGACGACAGATGAGCAGTTCTTC. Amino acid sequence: CASSWRTTDEQFF.

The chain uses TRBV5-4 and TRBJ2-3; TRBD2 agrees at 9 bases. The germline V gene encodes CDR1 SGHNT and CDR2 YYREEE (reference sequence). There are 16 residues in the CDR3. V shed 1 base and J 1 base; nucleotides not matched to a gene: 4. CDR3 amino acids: CASSLWVAGGTDTQYF. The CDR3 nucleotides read TGTGCCAGCAGCTTGTGGGTAGCGGGGGGCACAGATACGCAGTATTTT.

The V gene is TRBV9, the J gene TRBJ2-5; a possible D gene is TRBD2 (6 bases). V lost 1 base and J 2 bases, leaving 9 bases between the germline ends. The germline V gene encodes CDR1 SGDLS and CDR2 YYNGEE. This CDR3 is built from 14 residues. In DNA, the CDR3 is TGTGCCAGCAGCGTACGGGGGTTACAAGAGACCCAGTACTTC. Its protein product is CASSVRGLQETQYF.

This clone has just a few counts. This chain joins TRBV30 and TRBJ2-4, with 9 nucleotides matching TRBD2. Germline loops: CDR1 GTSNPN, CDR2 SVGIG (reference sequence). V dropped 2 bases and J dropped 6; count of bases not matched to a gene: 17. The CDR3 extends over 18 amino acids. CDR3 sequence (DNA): TGTGCCTGGAGTAATAGCGGGAGCCAACGTCTTCTGGGAAACATTCAGTACTTC. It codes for CAWSNSGSQRLLGNIQYF. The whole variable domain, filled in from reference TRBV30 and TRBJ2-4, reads SQTIHQWPATLVQPVGSPLSLECTVEGTSNPNLYWYRQAAGRGLQLLFYSVGIGQISSEVPQNLSASRPQDRQFILSSKKLLLSDSGFYLCAWSNSGSQRLLGNIQYFGAGTRLSVL.

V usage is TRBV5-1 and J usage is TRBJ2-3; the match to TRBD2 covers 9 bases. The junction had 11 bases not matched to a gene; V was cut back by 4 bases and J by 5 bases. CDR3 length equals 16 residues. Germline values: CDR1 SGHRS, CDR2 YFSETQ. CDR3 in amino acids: CASSMTRGGAGDTQYF. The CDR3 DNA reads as TGCGCCAGCAGCATGACTCGCGGGGGGGCGGGAGATACGCAGTATTTT. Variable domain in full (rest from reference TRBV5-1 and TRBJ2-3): KAGVTQTPRYLIKTRGQQVTLSCSPISGHRSVSWYQQTPGQGLQFLFEYFSETQRNKGNFPGRFSGRQFSNSRSEMNVSTLELGDSALYLCASSMTRGGAGDTQYFGPGTRLTVL.

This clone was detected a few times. The chain's CDR3 is CASRAGTRGYGYTF. In DNA, the CDR3 is TGTGCCAGCAGGGCCGGGACCCGGGGCTATGGCTACACCTTC. The V call is TRBV5-8, the J call TRBJ1-2; D might be TRBD1 (5 bases). The V end lost 5 bases, the J end lost 4 bases, and 15 bases lay between the germline ends. CDR1 SGHTS and CDR2 YDEGEE come from the germline V gene. The CDR3 is 14 residues long.

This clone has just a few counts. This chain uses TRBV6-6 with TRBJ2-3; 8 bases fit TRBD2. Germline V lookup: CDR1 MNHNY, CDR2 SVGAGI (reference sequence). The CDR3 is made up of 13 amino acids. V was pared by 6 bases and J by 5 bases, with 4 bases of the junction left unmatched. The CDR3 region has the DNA TGTGCCAGCAGAACAGCGGGGGTAGATACGCAGTATTTT. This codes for CASRTAGVDTQYF.

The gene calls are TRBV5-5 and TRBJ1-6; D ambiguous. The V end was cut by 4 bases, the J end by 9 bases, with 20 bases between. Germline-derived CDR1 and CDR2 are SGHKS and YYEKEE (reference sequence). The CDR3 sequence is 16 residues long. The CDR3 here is CASSPDGRYGISPLHF. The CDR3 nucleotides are TGTGCCAGCAGCCCGGACGGCCGTTACGGCATTTCACCCCTCCACTTT.

The CDR3 reads CASSLDSSISYTGELFF. CDR3 DNA: TGTGCCAGCAGCTTAGACTCAAGTATAAGCTACACCGGGGAGCTGTTTTTT. The J gene is TRBJ2-2, the V gene TRBV7-8; no firm D call. CDR1 and CDR2 (germline): SGHVS, FQNEAQ. Trimming stripped 1 base from V and 3 bases from J, with 15 bases between. This CDR3 comprises 17 residues.